This TCR beta chain was retrieved from a study of identifying expanded T cells in peripheral blood. The method was immunoSEQ multiplex PCR; TCRdb's version includes in-frame clones alone and lacks a portion of them. The table includes some 65,000 clones, about 83% detected once. Germline assignment: CDR1 LGHNT and CDR2 FRNRAP. The ends were cut back, 9 bases at V and 1 base at J, with 12 bases in the middle. This CDR3 is 13 amino acids long. The V call is TRBV12-5, the J call TRBJ1-1; D unclear. This TCR came from a person aged 18-69 years in good health. Sequenced sample: blood. The chain's CDR3 is CASALKPNTEAFF. The DNA of the CDR3 is TGTGCTAGCGCCCTGAAGCCGAACACTGAAGCTTTCTTT.